Following are 16 T cell receptor beta chains from one sample sequenced in a study of vaccination effects on CD4 cells after COVID-19. Measured with immunoSEQ multiplex PCR; TCRdb has only the in-frame clones, and not every one. Of about 14,000 clones in the sample, around three quarters were seen once. No cognate antigen is known for these TCRs. Expansion with viral peptide pools was applied to antigen-specific CD4+ T cells by the ViraFEST assay prior to sequencing. Once cultured for about 9 days, the cells underwent separation to obtain CD4+ T cells. The person was diagnosed with PCR-confirmed SARS-CoV-2 infection between March and December 2020. It was two doses of either the BNT162b2 or mRNA-1273 vaccine that participants received. Here the sequenced sample was CD4+ T cells from PBMCs cultured with SARS-CoV-2 spike peptides, taken after COVID-19 vaccination. The receptor source for this set is a human donor who had a prior SARS-CoV-2 infection.

This chain connects TRBV21-1 to TRBJ2-3. TRBV21-1 is shown as a pseudogene. CDR3 length: 16 residues. For the CDR3, the DNA is TGTGCCAGCTCCCCAATTCAGGGAGAAGGCACAGATACGCAGTATTTT. Amino acid sequence: CASSPIQGEGTDTQYF.

J is TRBJ1-1 and V is TRBV10-3, with D possibly being TRBD1 (5 bases). Germline-derived CDR1 and CDR2 are ENHRY and SYGVKD. The CDR3 extends over 15 amino acids. V shed 4 bases and J shed 0 bases, with 12 bases lying between them. The CDR3 DNA follows: TGTGCCATCAGTGCCTCGGGGGTCCTGAACACTGAAGCTTTCTTT. Its protein product is CAISASGVLNTEAFF.

The chain has TRBV4-1 and TRBJ2-5; D gene ambiguous. Trimming took 0 bases from V and 2 from J, leaving 7 bases between them. Germline V CDR1 and CDR2: MGHRA, YSYEKL. The CDR3 spans 14 residues. CDR3 bases: TGCGCCAGCAGCCAAGACGCGAAACAAGAGACCCAGTACTTC. Encoded protein: CASSQDAKQETQYF.

This clone was seen a single time. The chain links TRBV2 to TRBJ1-5; 9 bases line up with TRBD1. Germline-derived CDR1 and CDR2 are SNHLY and FYNNEI. Trimming at V came to 6 bases and at J to 5 bases, leaving 14 bases not matched to a gene. The CDR3 extends over 17 amino acids. The CDR3 sequence is CASRDGRTGDQDQPQHF. The CDR3 DNA reads TGTGCCAGCAGGGACGGGCGGACAGGGGACCAAGATCAGCCCCAGCATTTT. Looking up the rest from reference TRBV2 and TRBJ1-5 gives the full variable domain: EPEVTQTPSHQVTQMGQEVILRCVPISNHLYFYWYRQILGQKVEFLVSFYNNEISEKSEIFDDQFSVERPDGSNFTLKIRSTKLEDSAMYFCASRDGRTGDQDQPQHFGDGTRLSIL.

The chain combines TRBV21-1 with TRBJ1-1; the DNA was not used to check the table's D call, TRBD1. TRBV21-1 is labeled a pseudogene. This CDR3 contains 14 residues. CDR3 coding DNA: TGTGCCAGCAGCATACAGGGGAGGAACACTGAAGCTTTCTTT. Translating it yields CASSIQGRNTEAFF.

The CDR3 loop reads CASNRRSTDTQYF. The CDR3 DNA reads as TGTGCCAGTAACAGGCGATCCACAGATACGCAGTATTTT. The chain combines TRBV19 with TRBJ2-3; possible D gene TRBD1, 5 bases. CDR1 and CDR2 (germline): LNHDA, SQIVND (reference sequence). The V end lost 7 bases, the J end lost 2 bases, and 10 bases lay between the germline ends. There are 13 residues in the CDR3.

The chain links TRBV5-3 to TRBJ1-5; D is uncertain. TRBV5-3 is designated an ORF whose function remains uncertain. Between the trimmed V and J ends, which lost 3 bases and 4 bases, there was a span of 17 bases. The CDR3 is 16 amino acids. The CDR3 DNA is TGTGCCAGAAGCTCCGCTGATAAGGGCGAGAATCAGCCCCAGCATTTT. Translated: CARSSADKGENQPQHF.

The V call is TRBV3-1 (or the pseudogene TRBV3-2), the J call TRBJ1-5; 8 nucleotides line up with TRBD1. V shed 3 bases, J shed 3 bases, and the junction held 4 bases outside the gene matches. The CDR3 is 15 amino acids. CDR1 and CDR2 from the germline V gene are LGHDT and YNNKEL (reference sequence). This CDR3 reads CASSHGTGVNQPQHF. The CDR3 coding sequence is TGTGCCAGCAGCCATGGGACAGGAGTCAATCAGCCCCAGCATTTT.

The genes are TRBV7-9 and TRBJ2-5; the D call may be TRBD1 or TRBD2 (6 bases each). This CDR3 is built from 16 residues. Germline CDR1 is SEHNR and CDR2 is FQNEAQ (reference sequence). V dropped 4 bases and J dropped 5 bases, with 20 bases sitting between them. This CDR3 is CASSSGDWNLGETQYF. The CDR3 DNA reads TGTGCCAGCAGCTCAGGGGACTGGAACCTAGGGGAGACCCAGTACTTC.

The V gene is TRBV5-1, the J gene TRBJ2-7; weak D call: TRBD2 (5 bases). Germline V CDR1 and CDR2: SGHRS, YFSETQ. This CDR3 is 15 amino acids long. V was shortened by 0 bases and J by 6 bases, with 16 bases between the two germline ends. The CDR3 is CASSLGSGIGLEQYF. DNA of the CDR3: TGCGCCAGCAGCTTGGGGTCGGGGATAGGGCTCGAGCAGTACTTC.

The CDR3 DNA reads TGTGCCAGCAGCCCACGGGACTACGGGGCCAACGTCCTGACTTTC. The encoded protein is CASSPRDYGANVLTF. The chain joins TRBV3-1 (or the pseudogene TRBV3-2) to TRBJ2-6, with 7 bases lining up with TRBD2. The trim removed 4 bases at V and 4 bases at J, leaving 4 bases unmatched. CDR1 is LGHDT, CDR2 YNNKEL, per germline (reference sequence). This CDR3 is 15 amino acids long.

The V gene is TRBV3-1 (or the pseudogene TRBV3-2), the J gene TRBJ1-1; D gene ambiguous. Looked up from germline, CDR1 is LGHDT and CDR2 is YNNKEL (reference sequence). The CDR3 extends over 13 amino acids. Trimming cost V 1 base and J 4 bases, with 7 bases left between them. The CDR3 nucleotides are TGTGCCAGCAGCCAAGGGGTTGCCACTGAAGCTTTCTTT. Encoded protein: CASSQGVATEAFF.

The gene calls are TRBV7-9 and TRBJ2-3, with 12 bases identical to TRBD2. Trimming took 4 bases from V and 5 from J; bases not matched to a gene: 4. Germline lookup yields CDR1 SEHNR and CDR2 FQNEAQ (reference sequence). The CDR3 length is 15 residues. The CDR3, as DNA: TGTGCCAGCAGCTCGACGGGACTAGCGGGAGATACGCAGTATTTT. As protein: CASSSTGLAGDTQYF.

This rearrangement joins TRBV5-1 to TRBJ1-2; no definite D call. Trimming left V 10 bases short and J 0 bases short, with 13 bases between. The CDR3 has 13 residues. Per the germline V gene, CDR1 is SGHRS and CDR2 is YFSETQ. CDR3: CASSPPANYGYTF. In nucleotides, the CDR3 is TGCGCCTCAAGCCCGCCAGCTAACTATGGCTACACCTTC.

This clone was counted a few times. The chain couples TRBV3-1 (or the pseudogene TRBV3-2) to TRBJ2-7, with 7 nucleotides matching TRBD1. Germline V lookup: CDR1 LGHDT, CDR2 YNNKEL (reference sequence). J gave up 2 bases and V 4 bases, and 2 bases lay outside the gene matches. This CDR3 spans 13 amino acids. The CDR3 region is CASSPTGTYEQYF. The CDR3 nucleotides are TGTGCCAGCAGCCCGACAGGGACCTACGAGCAGTACTTC.

This clone was observed a few times. The chain links TRBV30 to TRBJ1-2; D ambiguous. The V gene's germline CDR1 is GTSNPN and CDR2 SVGIG (reference sequence). The CDR3 has 12 amino acids. V was pared by 4 bases and J by 0 bases, with 6 bases between. CDR3 sequence reads: CAWTPSNYGYTF. The CDR3 DNA reads as TGTGCCTGGACCCCTTCTAACTATGGCTACACCTTC.